The clone carrying this T cell receptor beta chain was counted at least ten times. Its antigen is undetermined. The data were taken from a study of T cell repertoires in cytomegalovirus infection. Looking at the study overall: Public TCR beta signatures indicated both CMV infection and matching HLA type. Findings of the study overall: Based on cumulative public TCR beta family frequency, carriers of CMV plus the relevant HLA were identified. Dominating the ex vivo response were TCR beta clonotypes that were CMV-specific and HLA-C-restricted.

TCRdb re-called the reads with MiXCR, one entry per CDR3 protein. Among hundreds of thousands of distinct CDR3 sequences listed, around 10% were seen once. CDR1 and CDR2 (germline): DFQATT, SNEGSKA (reference sequence). Trimming pared 3 bases from V and 8 bases from J, leaving 32 bases between. CDR3 length: 19 amino acids. This TCR derives from a human donor in good health (CMV status not recorded). Some clones in this sample may be carry-over from other donors' samples. The chain is built from TRBV20-1 and TRBJ2-1, with D perhaps matching TRBD1 (6 bases). Sequencing was done on a sample of PBMCs. CDR3 DNA: TGCAGTGCTAGCAGTGGGGGCATTATCCTCCCACATTCTTACGATGAGCAGTTCTTC. Translation gives CSASSGGIILPHSYDEQFF.